This record covers a single T cell receptor beta chain. Its antigen remains unidentified. V shed 7 bases and J 3 bases; nucleotides not matched to a gene: 7. CDR3 length equals 14 residues. Germline lookup yields CDR1 SGHRS and CDR2 YFSETQ. Measured with immunoSEQ multiplex PCR; TCRdb has only the in-frame clones, and not every one. The data show more than 110,000 clones, 80% to 90% seen once. The data derive from a study of T cell responses to AZD1222 COVID-19 vaccine. Broader study findings: Unmutated variant regions are reportedly the target of nearly half of TCRs that are spike-specific.

The starting material was peripheral blood, obtained on day 0 of AZD1222 vaccination. The receptor's source is an adult in good health. The rearrangement uses TRBV5-1 and TRBJ2-5; TRBD1 matches at 9 bases. The CDR3 protein is CASARRTGEETQYF. The CDR3 coding sequence is TGCGCCAGCGCCAGGCGGACAGGGGAAGAGACCCAGTACTTC.